These 18 T cell receptor beta chains were sequenced from one sample in a study of beta chain features in type 1 diabetes. TCRB transcripts that were expressed got sequenced, as all of the isolated RNA had been reverse transcribed. The table came from immunoSEQ multiplex PCR; TCRdb's copy has only in-frame clones and leaves some out. The repertoire has roughly 350,000 clones, roughly 11% of them found once; the top ten carry 0.015%. The sample consisted of naive CD4+ T cells from blood. These receptors were taken from a woman in her 30s in good health.

There are a few counts of this clone. The chain uses TRBV2 and TRBJ2-7; TRBD2 matches at 8 bases. The CDR3 has 14 residues. The V gene's germline CDR1 is SNHLY and CDR2 FYNNEI. V lost 3 bases, J lost 3 bases, and 4 bases stayed unmatched. The CDR3 DNA is TGTGCCAGCAGTGATAGGCGGGAGGACTACGAGCAGTACTTC. It codes for CASSDRREDYEQYF.

This clone was seen a handful of times. The chain carries TRBV30 and TRBJ2-5, with 15 positions matching TRBD2. This CDR3 is 15 amino acids long. Trimming at V came to 3 bases and at J to 5 bases, leaving 4 bases not matched to a gene. The V gene's germline CDR1 is GTSNPN and CDR2 SVGIG (reference sequence). CDR3 in DNA: TGTGCCTGGAGCGGACTAGCGGGAGGGTGGGAGACCCAGTACTTC. The encoded protein is CAWSGLAGGWETQYF.

The V and J genes are TRBV6-6 and TRBJ1-1, with a tentative D call TRBD1 (5 bases). Germline V gives CDR1 MNHNY, CDR2 SVGAGI (reference sequence). The CDR3 runs to 15 residues. Trimming pared 5 bases from V and 2 bases from J, leaving 15 bases between. The CDR3 here is CASSQPQVINTEAFF. CDR3 nucleotides: TGTGCCAGCAGTCAACCACAGGTGATCAACACTGAAGCTTTCTTT.

The CDR3, as DNA: TGTGCCAGCAGCCAAGGGACTAACTTCTACGAGCAGTACTTC. Translation gives CASSQGTNFYEQYF. V usage is TRBV4-2 and J usage is TRBJ2-7, with D perhaps TRBD2 (6 bases). The CDR3 runs 14 residues. V lost 1 base and J lost 3, with 10 bases in between. CDR1 is LGHNA, CDR2 YNFKEQ, per germline.

This clone has ten or more counts. V gene TRBV4-3 combines with J gene TRBJ2-1; TRBD2 matches at 10 bases. Trimming at V came to 1 base and at J to 4 bases, leaving 10 bases not matched to a gene. Germline V gene data show CDR1 as LGHNA and CDR2 as YSLEER. CDR3 size: 18 residues. The CDR3 region has the DNA TGCGCCAGCAGCCAAGGGGTAGTAGCGGGAGGAGGGTACAATGAGCAGTTCTTC. Protein sequence: CASSQGVVAGGGYNEQFF.

The chain joins TRBV6-5 to TRBJ2-5; a possible D gene is TRBD2 (6 bases). Trimming pared 8 bases from V and 1 base from J, leaving 17 bases between. Germline V gives CDR1 MNHEY, CDR2 SVGAGI. The CDR3 runs to 15 residues. The CDR3 DNA sequence: TGTGCCAGCGGTTCTGCGGGAACAGCCCAAGAGACCCAGTACTTC. It translates to CASGSAGTAQETQYF.

The V gene is TRBV5-4, the J gene TRBJ2-1; the D is unclear. The V gene's germline CDR1 is SGHNT and CDR2 YYREEE (reference sequence). Trimming took 8 bases from V and 5 from J, leaving 17 bases between them. The CDR3 sequence is 14 residues long. The CDR3 reads CASTAMAAHNEQFF. For the CDR3, the DNA is TGTGCCAGTACAGCAATGGCAGCACACAATGAGCAGTTCTTC. The whole variable domain, remainder taken from reference TRBV5-4 and TRBJ2-1, is ETGVTQSPTHLIKTRGQQVTLRCSSQSGHNTVSWYQQALGQGPQFIFQYYREEENGRGNFPPRFSGLQFPNYSSELNVNALELDDSALYLCASTAMAAHNEQFFGPGTRLTVL.

The chain uses TRBV7-9 and TRBJ1-4, with 7 bases aligning to TRBD1. Trimming cost V 4 bases and J 6 bases; bases outside gene matches: 5. Germline CDR1 is SEHNR and CDR2 is FQNEAQ (reference sequence). This CDR3 is 14 amino acids long. CDR3 amino acids: CASSYGQDYEKLFF. The CDR3 DNA is TGTGCCAGCAGCTACGGACAGGACTATGAAAAACTGTTTTTT.

This clone was observed a few times. The gene calls are TRBV28 and TRBJ2-1; D may be TRBD2 (5 bases). V shed 8 bases and J shed 5 bases, with 13 bases lying between them. The length of the CDR3 is 13 residues. Germline V gene lookup returns CDR1 MDHEN and CDR2 SYDVKM. CDR3 in amino acids: CASLRTPNNEQFF. DNA of the CDR3: TGTGCCAGCCTGAGGACTCCTAACAATGAGCAGTTCTTC.

This clone was observed a few times. This chain links TRBV5-1 with TRBJ2-7; D is ambiguous. Per germline, CDR1 SGHRS and CDR2 YFSETQ. Deletions cut 2 bases from V and 7 bases from J, with 13 bases between. The CDR3 is made up of 13 amino acids. CDR3 in amino acids: CASSFPPSEEQYF. In DNA, the CDR3 is TGCGCCAGCAGCTTTCCGCCTAGTGAAGAGCAGTACTTC.

This clone was observed a few times. This chain connects TRBV7-3 to TRBJ2-1; D perhaps matches TRBD1 (6 bases). V was trimmed by 5 bases and J by 9 bases, leaving 11 bases between them. The CDR3 contains 12 residues. Germline V gene data show CDR1 as SGHTA and CDR2 as FQGTGA. The CDR3 sequence: CASSPQGTEQFF. CDR3 bases: TGTGCCAGCAGCCCCCAGGGGACTGAGCAGTTCTTC.

V and J are TRBV28 and TRBJ1-5, with a weak D call TRBD1 (5 bases). There are 15 residues in the CDR3. V shed 10 bases and J shed 4 bases, with 20 bases lying between them. Germline V gene data show CDR1 as MDHEN and CDR2 as SYDVKM. This CDR3 reads CATHLRDSFNQPQHF. Written as DNA, the CDR3 is TGTGCCACCCACCTCCGGGACTCATTTAATCAGCCCCAGCATTTT.

This clone was seen only a few times. V gene TRBV9 combines with J gene TRBJ1-2; possibly TRBD1 for D (6 bases). Per germline, CDR1 SGDLS and CDR2 YYNGEE. The CDR3 sequence is 17 residues long. With 2 bases removed from V and 3 bases from J, the gap between germline ends came to 20 bases. The CDR3 spells CASSVQKQGIGDYGYTF. The CDR3 DNA is TGTGCCAGCAGCGTCCAGAAACAGGGTATCGGAGACTATGGCTACACCTTC.

This clone was picked up a small number of times. This chain uses TRBV6-6 with TRBJ2-5; 13 bases agree with TRBD2. Trimming took 5 bases from V and 5 from J; bases not matched to a gene: 8. The germline gives CDR1 MNHNY, CDR2 SVGAGI (reference sequence). The CDR3 consists of 16 residues. Here the CDR3 DNA reads TGTGCCAGCAGTAACCAACTAGCGGGAGGGGGGGAGACCCAGTACTTC. This sequence encodes CASSNQLAGGGETQYF.

This clone was seen only a few times. J is TRBJ2-5 and V is TRBV19, with 8 bases identical to TRBD1. Trimming at V came to 6 bases and at J to 3 bases, leaving 3 bases not matched to a gene. CDR1 LNHDA and CDR2 SQIVND come from the germline V gene (reference sequence). The CDR3 extends over 13 amino acids. The CDR3 bases are TGTGCCAGTAGAAGGACAGGGAAAGAGACCCAGTACTTC. Residues: CASRRTGKETQYF.

Only a few counts were recorded for this clone. The chain has TRBV27 and TRBJ2-3; D is ambiguous. The length of the CDR3 is 12 residues. Per the germline V gene, CDR1 is MNHEY and CDR2 is SMNVEV (reference sequence). V lost 5 bases, J lost 2 bases, and 5 bases lay in between. The CDR3 loop is CASSLYTDTQYF. The CDR3 DNA reads as TGTGCCAGCAGTCTCTACACAGATACGCAGTATTTT.

Regarding this clone: Distinct nucleotide sequences in the sample also encode this CDR3. The rearrangement links TRBV30 to TRBJ2-5; tentative D call: TRBD1 (6 bases). The CDR3 totals 13 residues. CDR1 and CDR2 (germline): GTSNPN, SVGIG (reference sequence). The V end lost 0 bases, the J end lost 5 bases, and 10 bases lay between the germline ends. The CDR3 DNA sequence: TGTGCCTGGAGTGTGCAGGGGTGGGAGACCCAGTACTTC. Translating gives CAWSVQGWETQYF. Together with reference TRBV30 and TRBJ2-5, the CDR3 gives the full variable domain: SQTIHQWPATLVQPVGSPLSLECTVEGTSNPNLYWYRQAAGRGLQLLFYSVGIGQISSEVPQNLSASRPQDRQFILSSKKLLLSDSGFYLCAWSVQGWETQYFGPGTRLLVL.

This clone was detected only a few times. The chain joins TRBV13 to TRBJ2-2; 7 bases line up with TRBD2. This CDR3 comprises 17 residues. Trimming cost V 5 bases and J 7 bases; bases outside gene matches: 16. CDR1 is PRHDT, CDR2 FYEKMQ, per germline (reference sequence). CDR3 region: CASSPPTGLNLGGELFF. The CDR3 nucleotides are TGTGCCAGCAGCCCACCAACGGGACTAAACCTTGGCGGGGAGCTGTTTTTT.